The subject of this entry is one T cell receptor (beta chain). The authors made the TRB cDNA libraries by 5' RACE using UMI labels. With the 5' RACE reads reprocessed, TCRdb shows one record per CDR3 protein and no DNA. In total, the table holds some 56,000 distinct CDR3 sequences. This entry comes from a study of CXCR3-negative and CXCR3-positive naive CD8 T cells. This CDR3 comprises 16 residues. Germline V gene lookup returns CDR1 SGHVS and CDR2 FNYEAQ. Sequencing was carried out using memory CD8+ T cells from blood. The chain recombines TRBV7-6 with TRBJ2-1; TCRdb picks TRBD2, but there is no DNA to check that call. The origin of this receptor is a human donor in good health. Some clones in this sample may be carry-over from other donors' samples. The CDR3 sequence: CASSLLAGGNADEQFF.